The 13 T cell receptor beta chains listed next were all sequenced from one sample in a study of shared clonotypes between healthy human individuals. Sequenced by immunoSEQ multiplex PCR; TCRdb stores in-frame clones only, minus some. There are some 2.1 million clones in the sample; around 95% occur only once, and 0.13% lies in the top ten. The sample was naive CD4+ T cells sorted from blood. Subset noted: CD45RA+ positively selected. Receptors were obtained from a man younger than 35 in good health.

The rearrangement joins TRBV6-5 to TRBJ2-5, with 7 bases that match TRBD1. This CDR3 spans 16 amino acids. The V segment lost 4 bases and the J segment 3 bases; nucleotides outside the gene matches: 11. In germline, CDR1 is MNHEY, CDR2 SVGAGI. This CDR3 is CASSSMDRRTKETQYF. The DNA for the CDR3 is TGTGCCAGCAGTTCAATGGACAGGCGGACAAAAGAGACCCAGTACTTC.

This clone was counted once. This rearrangement joins TRBV13 to TRBJ2-5; 9 bases agree with TRBD1. The CDR3 consists of 16 residues. Germline trimming cut 5 bases from V and 4 bases from J; bases unmatched to any gene: 11. Germline V lookup: CDR1 PRHDT, CDR2 FYEKMQ (reference sequence). This CDR3 is CASSGSQGALVETQYF. CDR3 in DNA: TGTGCCAGCAGCGGGTCACAGGGGGCTCTGGTAGAGACCCAGTACTTC.

The V gene is TRBV6-1, the J gene TRBJ2-1; D not resolved. The germline gives CDR1 MNHNS, CDR2 SASEGT. This CDR3 is 14 amino acids long. The V gene lost 3 bases and the J gene lost 4 bases, with 10 bases spanning the gap. CDR3 in amino acids: CASSDPLGYNEQFF. Written as DNA, the CDR3 is TGTGCCAGCAGTGATCCCCTCGGGTACAATGAGCAGTTCTTC.

V is TRBV9 and J is TRBJ2-2, with 12 bases matching TRBD2. The germline V gene has CDR1 SGDLS and CDR2 YYNGEE. This CDR3 contains 16 residues. The ends lost 2 bases at V and 8 bases at J; junction bases unmatched: 7. Here the CDR3 reads CASSVRLAGEPGELFF. DNA for the CDR3: TGTGCCAGCAGCGTTAGACTAGCGGGAGAACCGGGGGAGCTGTTTTTT.

V usage is TRBV18 and J usage is TRBJ2-7, with D maybe TRBD1 (6 bases). Trimming removed 2 bases at V and 3 bases at J, with 17 bases between. Germline lookup yields CDR1 KGHSH and CDR2 LQKENI. The CDR3 loop spans 16 amino acids. CDR3 DNA sequence: TGTGCCAGCTCACCAGTTCCGGGGACATCCAACTACGAGCAGTACTTC. Its protein product is CASSPVPGTSNYEQYF.

V and J are TRBV10-3 and TRBJ2-1, with a tentative D call TRBD2 (7 bases). This CDR3 is built from 15 residues. The ends were cut back, 3 bases at V and 7 bases at J, with 16 bases in the middle. The germline V gene encodes CDR1 ENHRY and CDR2 SYGVKD. The CDR3 DNA follows: TGTGCCATCAGTGATTGGGGGGGCCTCGGTAATGAGCAGTTCTTC. Its protein product is CAISDWGGLGNEQFF.

Turning to this clone: Its ends do not fully match the called genes, so a read error is possible. The rearrangement uses TRBV5-1 and TRBJ2-7; D could derive from TRBD1 or TRBD2 (6 bases each). Germline CDR1 reads SGHRS; CDR2 reads YFSETQ. The CDR3 loop spans 16 amino acids. The DNA for the CDR3 is TGCGCCAGCAGCTTGGCCGGGGGCCCCCCCTCCAACGAGCAGTACTTC. It encodes CASSLAGGPPSNEQYF.

This clone is a singleton in its sample. V is TRBV5-6 and J is TRBJ2-7; TRBD1 agrees at 9 bases. CDR3 length equals 16 residues. After removal of 4 bases from V and 6 bases from J, the junction contained 14 bases not matched to a gene. The V gene's germline CDR1 is SGHDT and CDR2 YYEEEE. The CDR3 here is CASSAIGTGWTSEQYF. DNA of the CDR3: TGTGCCAGCAGCGCAATCGGGACAGGGTGGACTAGCGAGCAGTACTTC.

The chain recombines TRBV7-2 with TRBJ2-7; a possible D gene is TRBD1 (5 bases). This CDR3 has 14 amino acids. Germline V gene data show CDR1 as SGHTA and CDR2 as FQGNSA. The V end lost 4 bases, the J end lost 5 bases, and 15 bases lay between the germline ends. The DNA of the CDR3 is TGTGCCAGCAGCTCCCTGGGCAGGGTAGACGAGCAGTACTTC. Translation: CASSSLGRVDEQYF. The full variable domain, its missing parts supplied by reference TRBV7-2 and TRBJ2-7, is GAGVSQSPSNKVTEKGKDVELRCDPISGHTALYWYRQSLGQGLEFLIYFQGNSAPDKSGLPSDRFSAERTGGSVSTLTIQRTQQEDSAVYLCASSSLGRVDEQYFGPGTRLTVT.

The J gene is TRBJ2-7, the V gene TRBV19; D is ambiguous. V lost 5 bases and J 3 bases, leaving 8 bases between the germline ends. CDR3 length: 12 residues. CDR1 is LNHDA, CDR2 SQIVND, per germline (reference sequence). The CDR3 sequence: CASSPGLYEQYF. DNA of the CDR3: TGTGCCAGTAGTCCCGGCCTCTACGAGCAGTACTTC.

This clone appeared once. V and J are TRBV11-2 and TRBJ2-2; the match to TRBD1 covers 8 bases. The CDR3 totals 17 residues. The germline gives CDR1 SGHAT, CDR2 FQNNGV. V lost 5 bases, J lost 4 bases, and 12 bases stayed unmatched. The CDR3 coding sequence is TGTGCCAGCAGCAACCTTGGTGGACAGGGTGGCACCGGGGAGCTGTTTTTT. Encoded protein: CASSNLGGQGGTGELFF.

The chain carries TRBV7-9 and TRBJ2-3; no clear D. Germline CDR1 and CDR2: SEHNR and FQNEAQ (reference sequence). Trimming removed 0 bases from V and 4 bases from J, with 20 bases in between. This CDR3 has 18 amino acids. The chain's CDR3 is CASSLARASDSPSDTQYF. The CDR3 DNA follows: TGTGCCAGCAGCTTAGCTAGGGCTAGTGATTCCCCCTCAGATACGCAGTATTTT.

The V and J genes are TRBV19 and TRBJ1-2; 8 nucleotides match TRBD1. Germline CDR1 is LNHDA and CDR2 is SQIVND (reference sequence). Trimming removed 5 bases from V and 8 bases from J; junction bases left unmatched: 10. The length of the CDR3 is 14 residues. DNA of the CDR3: TGTGCCAGTAGTCGGGGGCAGGGGGCACTCGGCTACACCTTC. Protein: CASSRGQGALGYTF.